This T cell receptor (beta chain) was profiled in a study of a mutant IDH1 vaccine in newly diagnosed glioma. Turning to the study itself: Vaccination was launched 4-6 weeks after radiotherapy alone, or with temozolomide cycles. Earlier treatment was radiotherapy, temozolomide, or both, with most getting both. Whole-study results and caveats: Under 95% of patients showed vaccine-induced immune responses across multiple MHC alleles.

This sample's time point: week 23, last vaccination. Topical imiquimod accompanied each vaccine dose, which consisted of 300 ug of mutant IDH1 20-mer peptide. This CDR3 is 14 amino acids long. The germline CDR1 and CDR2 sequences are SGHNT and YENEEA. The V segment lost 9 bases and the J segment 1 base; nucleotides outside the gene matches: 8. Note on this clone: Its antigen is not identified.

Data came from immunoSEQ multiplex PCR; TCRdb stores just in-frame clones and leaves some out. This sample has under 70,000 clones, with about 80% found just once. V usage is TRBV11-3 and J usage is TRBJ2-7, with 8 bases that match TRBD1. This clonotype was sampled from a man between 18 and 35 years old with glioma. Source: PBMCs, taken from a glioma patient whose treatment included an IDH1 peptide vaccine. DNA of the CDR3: TGTGCCAGGCCCACAGGGGGGCTTTCCTACGAGCAGTACTTC. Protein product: CARPTGGLSYEQYF.